The source of this T cell receptor beta chain is a study of shared clonotypes between healthy human individuals (TCRdb year 2020). A note on the overall study: Three men and a couple of women, aged 18 to 49 years, made up the cohort. For each donor, CD4 naive and CD4 memory were each given three plates, CD8 naive was given two plates, and CD8 memory was given one plate. The study deeply sequenced blood TCR repertoires of several healthy adults to estimate repertoire size and the extent of clonotype sharing between individuals. To increase sequencing depth and limit assay-specific biases, TCR repertoire library preparation and sequencing were carried out by different laboratories using diverse techniques. Per donor, leukapheresis produced somewhere between about 0.9 and 9.5 billion PBMCs. Study-level results and caveats: Sharing across a few donors was observed for roughly 5.4% of naive CD4, over 3% of naive CD8, 2% to 2.5% of memory CD4, and less than 0.45% of memory CD8 clonotypes. Naive subsets generally had larger estimated clonotype richness than memory subsets did. Clonotypes shared by all four sorted-subset donors showed higher generation probabilities than non-shared clonotypes. Pairwise subsampling indicated that sequencing depth was expected to affect the degree of clonotype sharing among donors. The small number of donors limited the genetic and exposure-history diversity represented. Sampling was limited to blood, and TCR repertoires in tissue likely differ from TCR repertoires in blood. Rarefaction of sorted-subset datasets indicated incomplete sequencing despite the large sequencing depth.

Using the deep immunoSEQ assay, multiplex PCR amplified TCR CDR3 regions from genomic DNA. For each cell subset, the extracted genomic DNA was distributed evenly across all wells of several immunoSEQ 96-well plates, and each plate served as one replicate. For sorted subsets, about 220 ng of genomic DNA, equivalent to 25,000 to 35,000 T cell genomes, went into each replicate PCR. Purified libraries were measured with a Qubit 3.0 fluorometer, size-checked on a Bioanalyzer 2100, and measured again with the KAPA Library Quantification kit. Each immunoSEQ 96-well plate was sequenced on its own single-read 150-cycle Illumina NextSeq 550 flow cell. In the original analysis: Because only junctional sequences without quality scores were contained in the immunoSEQ output, filtering matching that applied to full-length reads could not be performed. Sequences were annotated with PyIR, a Python wrapper for IgBLAST v1.9, and V/J genes and CDR3 were assigned using IMGT germline references. Any read was removed if the V/J assignment was weak (E-value above 1e-6), the CDR3 was missing, or the read contained stop codons, out-of-frame junctions, or ambiguous translated residues. V3J clonotypes were defined as sequences sharing an identical inferred V gene, J gene, and CDR3 amino acid sequence. Percentage overlap between repertoires was calculated by dividing the number of shared unique clonotypes by the size of the smaller repertoire. Richness of each repertoire was evaluated using RTK rarefaction, the Chao1 estimator, and Recon v2.1 estimates of unobserved clonotypes. Generation probabilities were computed with OLGA for all TCRbeta clonotypes obtained by the gDNA method from a few donors. Entries here come from immuneACCESS through TCRdb and include only in-frame sequences with V and J called. Some clones fail to appear in such tables; in the studies checked, an unresolved V gene covers under half of the shortfall, and the cause of the remainder is unknown. V, J and clone size are taken as reported in that table, and D and trimming were inferred from the DNA itself. The sample table holds about 2,100,000 clones, of which approximately 94% were seen once. The top ten clonotypes cover 1.5% to 2% of the sample.

CD8 naive samples were CD45RO-negative cells positively selected for CCR7, giving a CD45RA+CCR7+ population that excluded TemRA cells. Donors were healthy HIV-negative adults with no recently reported acute infections or vaccinations. All donors were Caucasian adults living in Nashville, Tennessee, USA. After blood collection by leukapheresis, PBMCs were isolated using Ficoll-Histopaque density gradient centrifugation and then cryopreserved in the vapor phase of liquid nitrogen. Analytical flow cytometry was used to check the purity and quantity of each magnetically sorted T cell population. Each sorted fraction had its genomic DNA isolated and then quantified by UV absorbance on a Nanodrop 2000c. Remarks on this clone: It has no known antigen specificity. No much larger clone exists at a distance of one base, and base qualities are not known.

Between the V and J ends, shortened by 4 bases and 5 bases respectively, the junction contains 21 bases. The CDR3 contains 16 residues, cysteine and phenylalanine counted. The only DNA kept is the CDR3, 48 bases in frame from the first base. For CDR1 and CDR2, the germline V gene lists MDHEN and SYDVKM. Sequencing used naive CD8+ T cells from PBMCs. The cell subset or site label on this specimen signifies: CD45RA+CCR7+. Here the chain combines TRBV28 and TRBJ2-7, with the D gene not confidently named. This TCR was sampled from a young man in good health. Some clones in this sample may be carry-over from other donors' samples. The base sequence is TGTGCCAGCAGTTCCCTGTCGGAGTCTTTCCCCCACGAGCAGTACTTC. Translated, it reads CASSSLSESFPHEQYF. When the CDR3 is completed using the reference TRBV28 and TRBJ2-7 genes on either side, the full variable domain is DVKVTQSSRYLVKRTGEKVFLECVQDMDHENMFWYRQDPGLGLRLIYFSYDVKMKEKGDIPEGYSVSREKKERFSLILESASTNQTSMYLCASSSLSESFPHEQYFGPGTRLTVT.